The clone carrying this T cell receptor (beta chain) turned up a few times. Its specificity is unknown. TCRdb called the 5' RACE reads again in MiXCR, with one record for every CDR3 protein. The sample holds 200,000 to 300,000 distinct CDR3 sequences; more than 8% are singletons and the top ten take 22%. The data were taken from a study of T-cell memory formation after mild COVID-19. Regarding the study as a whole: CD8+ contracting clones occupied EMRA, while CD4+ ones occupied mainly CM and EM.

The specimen was PBMCs or a T cell subset sorted from them (not recorded which). The clonotype originates from a man younger than 35 who had mild COVID-19 (a few samples of this study predate the infection). Cell type and time point are not known.

The CDR3 loop reads CASSLIDQNTEAFF. The CDR3 DNA reads as TGTGCCAGCAGCTTAATAGACCAGAACACTGAAGCTTTCTTT. The V and J genes are TRBV7-6 and TRBJ1-1; D remains ambiguous. This CDR3 contains 14 residues. The germline gives CDR1 SGHVS, CDR2 FNYEAQ. With 2 bases removed from V and 1 base from J, the gap between germline ends came to 8 bases.